This T cell receptor (beta chain) is from a study of OX40 agonist ivuxolimab in advanced cancers. Study context: Dose-escalation patients had hepatocellular carcinoma, melanoma, renal cell or head and neck cancer.

Assay: immunoSEQ multiplex PCR; the TCRdb copy retains only in-frame clones and omits some. The table lists over 80,000 clones, approximately 87% of them singletons. Patients were excluded for autoimmune disease history or systemic immunosuppression. Sampling of blood occurred at baseline, cycle 4 day 1, and cycle 7 day 1. Source: CD4+ or CD8+ T cells sorted from blood, taken in a trial of the OX40 agonist ivuxolimab. The receptor comes from an adult with an advanced solid tumor such as melanoma, head and neck, liver or kidney cancer.

CDR3 region: CASSERDSNYGYTF. CDR3 nucleotides: TGTGCCAGCAGTGAAAGAGACAGCAACTATGGCTACACCTTC. The chain carries TRBV2 and TRBJ1-2, with D possibly TRBD1 on 5 matching bases. Between the trimmed V and J ends, which lost 2 bases and 2 bases, there was a span of 9 bases. Germline CDR1 is SNHLY and CDR2 is FYNNEI. CDR3 length: 14 amino acids.